This TCR beta chain was recovered during a study of T cell repertoires in cytomegalovirus infection. This CDR3 contains 11 residues. With 4 bases removed from V and 6 bases from J, the gap between germline ends came to 7 bases. Germline CDR1 reads SGHRS; CDR2 reads YFSETQ. TCRdb passed the reads through MiXCR, listing each CDR3 protein once. This sample has about 360,000 distinct CDR3 sequences; roughly 34% occur once, and the top ten carry roughly 13%. A remark on this clonotype: No antigen is known for it.

The genes are TRBV5-1 and TRBJ1-1; D not certain. The clonotype originates from a human donor in good health (CMV status not recorded). Some clones in this sample may be carry-over from other donors' samples. The sequencing used cultured PBMCs, collected from culture after CMV antigen stimulation. The CDR3, as DNA: TGCGCCAGCAGCACCGGGTCTGAAGCTTTCTTT. It is translated as CASSTGSEAFF.